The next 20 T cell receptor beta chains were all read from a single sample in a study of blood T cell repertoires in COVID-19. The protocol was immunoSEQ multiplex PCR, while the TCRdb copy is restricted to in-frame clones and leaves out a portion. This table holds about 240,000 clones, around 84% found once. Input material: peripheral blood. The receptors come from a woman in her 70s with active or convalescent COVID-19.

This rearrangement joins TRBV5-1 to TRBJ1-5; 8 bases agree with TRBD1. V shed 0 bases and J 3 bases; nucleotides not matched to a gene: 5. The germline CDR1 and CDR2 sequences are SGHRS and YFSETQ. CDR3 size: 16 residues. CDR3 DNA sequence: TGCGCCAGCAGCTTGGACGGACAGGGCAACAATCAGCCCCAGCATTTT. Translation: CASSLDGQGNNQPQHF.

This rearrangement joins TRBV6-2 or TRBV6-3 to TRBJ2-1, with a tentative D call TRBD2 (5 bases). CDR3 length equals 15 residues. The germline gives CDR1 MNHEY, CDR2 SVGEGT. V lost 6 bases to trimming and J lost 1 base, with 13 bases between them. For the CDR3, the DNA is TGTGCCAGCAGCCAGTTGAGGAGGTCCTACAATGAGCAGTTCTTC. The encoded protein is CASSQLRRSYNEQFF.

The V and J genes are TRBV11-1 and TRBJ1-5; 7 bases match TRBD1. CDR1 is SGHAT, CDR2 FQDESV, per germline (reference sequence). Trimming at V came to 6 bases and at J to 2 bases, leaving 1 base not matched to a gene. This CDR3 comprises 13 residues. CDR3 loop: CASSTGGNQPQHF. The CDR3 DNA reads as TGTGCCAGCAGTACAGGGGGCAATCAGCCCCAGCATTTT.

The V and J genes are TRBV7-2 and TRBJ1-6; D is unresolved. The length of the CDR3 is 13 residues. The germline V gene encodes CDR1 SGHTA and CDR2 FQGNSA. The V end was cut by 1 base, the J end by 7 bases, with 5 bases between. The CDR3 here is CASSLDLNSPLHF. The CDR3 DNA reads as TGTGCCAGCAGCTTAGATCTCAATTCACCCCTCCACTTT.

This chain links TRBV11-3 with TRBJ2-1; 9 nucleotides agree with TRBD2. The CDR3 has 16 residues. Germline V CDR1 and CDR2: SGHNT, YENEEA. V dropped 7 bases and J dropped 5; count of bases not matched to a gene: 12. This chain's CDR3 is CASTPNGGGADNEQFF. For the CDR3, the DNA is TGTGCCAGCACCCCCAACGGCGGGGGGGCCGACAATGAGCAGTTCTTC. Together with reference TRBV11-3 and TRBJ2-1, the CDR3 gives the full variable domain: EAGVVQSPRYKIIEKKQPVAFWCNPISGHNTLYWYLQNLGQGPELLIRYENEEAVDDSQLPKDRFSAERLKGVDSTLKIQPAELGDSAVYLCASTPNGGGADNEQFFGPGTRLTVL.

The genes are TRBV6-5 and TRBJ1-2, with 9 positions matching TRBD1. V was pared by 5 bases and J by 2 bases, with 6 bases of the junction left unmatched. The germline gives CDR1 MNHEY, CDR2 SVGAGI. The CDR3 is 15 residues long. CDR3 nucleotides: TGTGCCAGCAGTCCCGGGACAGGGAGAAACTATGGCTACACCTTC. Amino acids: CASSPGTGRNYGYTF.

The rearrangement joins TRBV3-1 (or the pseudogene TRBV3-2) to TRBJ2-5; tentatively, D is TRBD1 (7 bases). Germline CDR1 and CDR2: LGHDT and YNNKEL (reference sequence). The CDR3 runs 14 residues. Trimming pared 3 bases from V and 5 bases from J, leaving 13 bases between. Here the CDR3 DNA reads TGTGCCAGCAGCCAGACGACAGGGAGGGAGACCCAGTACTTC. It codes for CASSQTTGRETQYF.

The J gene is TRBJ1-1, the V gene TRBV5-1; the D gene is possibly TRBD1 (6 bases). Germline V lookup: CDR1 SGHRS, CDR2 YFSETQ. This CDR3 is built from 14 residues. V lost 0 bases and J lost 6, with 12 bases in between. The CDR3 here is CASSLARGVSEAFF. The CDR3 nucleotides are TGCGCCAGCAGCTTGGCCAGGGGAGTCTCTGAAGCTTTCTTT.

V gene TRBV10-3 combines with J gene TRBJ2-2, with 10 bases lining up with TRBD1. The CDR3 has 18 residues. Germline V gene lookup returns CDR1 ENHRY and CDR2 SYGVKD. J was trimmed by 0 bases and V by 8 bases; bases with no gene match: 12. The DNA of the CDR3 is TGTGCCATCCATAGACAGGGGGCTGCGGTTTCGAACACCGGGGAGCTGTTTTTT. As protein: CAIHRQGAAVSNTGELFF.

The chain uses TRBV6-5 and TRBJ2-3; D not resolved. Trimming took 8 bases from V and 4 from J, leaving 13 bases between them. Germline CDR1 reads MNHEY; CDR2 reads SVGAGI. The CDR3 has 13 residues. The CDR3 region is CASGLSVSDTQYF. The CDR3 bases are TGTGCCAGCGGCCTTTCCGTTTCAGATACGCAGTATTTT.

CDR3 in amino acids: CATSDQVTGVTGANVLTF. CDR3 nucleotide sequence: TGTGCCACCAGTGATCAAGTAACAGGGGTAACTGGGGCCAACGTCCTGACTTTC. J is TRBJ2-6 and V is TRBV24-1; TRBD1 matches at 7 bases. Germline loops: CDR1 KGHDR, CDR2 SFDVKD. Germline trimming cut 3 bases from V and 2 bases from J; bases unmatched to any gene: 9. The CDR3 is 18 amino acids.

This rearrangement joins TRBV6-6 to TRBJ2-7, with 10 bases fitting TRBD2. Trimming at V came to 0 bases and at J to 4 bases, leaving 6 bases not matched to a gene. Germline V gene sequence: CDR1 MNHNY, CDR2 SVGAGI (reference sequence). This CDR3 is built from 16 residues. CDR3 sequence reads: CASSYSKLAGDYEQYF. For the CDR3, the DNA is TGTGCCAGCAGTTACTCGAAGCTAGCGGGGGATTACGAGCAGTACTTC.

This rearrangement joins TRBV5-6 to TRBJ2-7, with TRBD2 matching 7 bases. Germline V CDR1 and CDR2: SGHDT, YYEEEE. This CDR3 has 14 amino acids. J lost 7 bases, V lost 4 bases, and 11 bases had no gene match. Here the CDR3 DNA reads TGTGCCAGCAGCCATTATAGCGGGTCGAAGGAGCAGTACTTC. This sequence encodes CASSHYSGSKEQYF. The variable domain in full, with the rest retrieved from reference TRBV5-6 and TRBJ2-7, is DAGVTQSPTHLIKTRGQQVTLRCSPKSGHDTVSWYQQALGQGPQFIFQYYEEEERQRGNFPDRFSGHQFPNYSSELNVNALLLGDSALYLCASSHYSGSKEQYFGPGTRLTVT.

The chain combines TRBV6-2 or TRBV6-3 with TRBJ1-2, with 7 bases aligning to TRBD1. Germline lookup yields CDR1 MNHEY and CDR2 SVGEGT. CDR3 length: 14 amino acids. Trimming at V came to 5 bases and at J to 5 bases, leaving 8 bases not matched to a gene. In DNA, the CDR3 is TGTGCCAGCAGTGACCAGGGGGTCAAATATGGCTACACCTTC. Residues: CASSDQGVKYGYTF.

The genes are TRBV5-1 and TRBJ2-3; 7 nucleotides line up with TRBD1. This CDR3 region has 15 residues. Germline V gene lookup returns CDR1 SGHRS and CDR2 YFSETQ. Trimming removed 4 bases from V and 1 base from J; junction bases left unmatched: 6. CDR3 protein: CASSVPGTGTDTQYF. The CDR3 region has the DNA TGCGCCAGCAGCGTACCCGGGACAGGCACAGATACGCAGTATTTT.

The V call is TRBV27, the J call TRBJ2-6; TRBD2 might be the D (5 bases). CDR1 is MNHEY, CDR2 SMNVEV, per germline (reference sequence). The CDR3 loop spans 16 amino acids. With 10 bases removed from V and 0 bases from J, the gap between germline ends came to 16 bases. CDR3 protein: CATAQDGNSGANVLTF. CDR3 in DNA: TGTGCCACCGCTCAGGACGGGAACTCTGGGGCCAACGTCCTGACTTTC.

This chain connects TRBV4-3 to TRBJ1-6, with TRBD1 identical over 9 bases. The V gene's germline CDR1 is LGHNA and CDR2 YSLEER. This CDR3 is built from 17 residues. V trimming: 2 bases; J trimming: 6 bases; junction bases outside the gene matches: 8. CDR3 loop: CASSQLSPGQGNSPLHF. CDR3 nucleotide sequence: TGCGCCAGCAGCCAACTGAGTCCGGGACAGGGTAATTCACCCCTCCACTTT.

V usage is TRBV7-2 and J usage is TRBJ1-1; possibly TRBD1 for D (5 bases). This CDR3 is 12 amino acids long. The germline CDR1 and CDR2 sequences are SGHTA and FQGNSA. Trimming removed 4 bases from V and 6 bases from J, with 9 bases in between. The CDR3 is CASSSRVSEAFF. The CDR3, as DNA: TGTGCCAGCAGCTCCAGGGTATCTGAAGCTTTCTTT.

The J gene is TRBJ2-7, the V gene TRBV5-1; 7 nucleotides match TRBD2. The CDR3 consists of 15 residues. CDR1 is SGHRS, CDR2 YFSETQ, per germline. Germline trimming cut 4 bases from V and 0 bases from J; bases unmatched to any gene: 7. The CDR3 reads CASSASGASSYEQYF. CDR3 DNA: TGCGCCAGCAGCGCCAGCGGGGCGAGCTCCTACGAGCAGTACTTC.

CDR3 coding DNA: TGTGCCAGTAGTAGCCACAGGGGGCAGGGTCAGCCCCAGCATTTT. Its protein product is CASSSHRGQGQPQHF. The rearrangement links TRBV19 to TRBJ1-5, with 9 bases lining up with TRBD1. Looked up from germline, CDR1 is LNHDA and CDR2 is SQIVND (reference sequence). The CDR3 covers 15 residues. With V trimmed by 4 bases and J by 6 bases, 7 bases remained unmatched.